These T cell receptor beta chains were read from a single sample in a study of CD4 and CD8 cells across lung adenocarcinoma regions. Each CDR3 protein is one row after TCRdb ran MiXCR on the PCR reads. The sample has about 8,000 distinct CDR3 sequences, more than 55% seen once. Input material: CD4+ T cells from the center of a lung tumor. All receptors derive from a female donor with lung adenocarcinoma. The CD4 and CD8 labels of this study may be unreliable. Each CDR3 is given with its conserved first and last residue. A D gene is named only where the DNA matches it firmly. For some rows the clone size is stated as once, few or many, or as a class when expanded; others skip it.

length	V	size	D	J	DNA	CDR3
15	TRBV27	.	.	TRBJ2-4	TGTGCCAGCAGGCGGACCGAATTAGCCAAAAACATTCAGTACTTC	CASRRTELAKNIQYF
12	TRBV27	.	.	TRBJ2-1	TGTGCCAGCAGTAAGATAAACAATGAGCAGTTCTTC	CASSKINNEQFF
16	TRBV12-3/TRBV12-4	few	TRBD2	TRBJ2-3	TGTGCCAGCAGTTGGACGGCGGGAGCACGCACAGATACGCAGTATTTT	CASSWTAGARTDTQYF
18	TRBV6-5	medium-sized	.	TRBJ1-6	TGTGCCAGCAGTTACTCGACGGCAGGGGCCCTCTATAATTCACCCCTCCACTTT	CASSYSTAGALYNSPLHF
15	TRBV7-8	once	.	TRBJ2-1	TGTGCCAGCACCCGAGGTCGGCCTTTGGGGGAGACCCAGTTCTTC	CASTRGRPLGETQFF
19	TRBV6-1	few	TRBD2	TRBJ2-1	TGTGCCAGCAGTGACCCGGGACTAGCGGGGACTTACTCCTACAATGAGCAGTTCTTC	CASSDPGLAGTYSYNEQFF
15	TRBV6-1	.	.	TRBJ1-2	TGTGCCAGCAGTGAAGAAGCCTACGTGGACTATGGCTACACCTTC	CASSEEAYVDYGYTF
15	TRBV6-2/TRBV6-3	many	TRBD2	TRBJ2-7	TGTGCCAGCAAACGCCGGGAGCGGGAGTGGCGCGAGCAGTACTTC	CASKRREREWREQYF
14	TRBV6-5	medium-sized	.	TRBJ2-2	TGTGCCAGCAGTTACAAGGGTAGCGGCGTGGAGCTGTTTTTT	CASSYKGSGVELFF
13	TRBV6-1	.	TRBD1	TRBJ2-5	TGTGCCAGCAGTGAGGGACAGGGAGAGACCCAGTACTTC	CASSEGQGETQYF
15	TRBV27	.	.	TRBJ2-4	TGTGCCAGGGCCAACGGGGGCGGGGACGGAGACATCCAGTACTTC	CARANGGGDGDIQYF
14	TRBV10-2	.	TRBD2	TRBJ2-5	TGCGCCAGCAGTGTCTGGCGGGAGCGAGAGACCCAGTACTTC	CASSVWRERETQYF
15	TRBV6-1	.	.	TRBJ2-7	TGTGCCAGCAGTGAGTCTGGAGGGGAGGCATACGAGCAGTACTTC	CASSESGGEAYEQYF
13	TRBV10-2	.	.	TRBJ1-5	TGCGCCAGCGGAGGACGGGACAATCAGCCCCAGCATTTT	CASGGRDNQPQHF
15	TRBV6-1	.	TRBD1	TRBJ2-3	TGTGCCAGCAGAGAGGGGGACAGGGGGTCAGATACGCAGTATTTT	CASREGDRGSDTQYF
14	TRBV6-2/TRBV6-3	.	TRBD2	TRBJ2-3	TGTGCCAGCTCAAGCGGGGGGAACACAGATACGCAGTATTTT	CASSSGGNTDTQYF
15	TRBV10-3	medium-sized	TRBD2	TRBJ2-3	TGTGCCATCACCCGGACTAGCGGTAGCACAGATACGCAGTATTTT	CAITRTSGSTDTQYF
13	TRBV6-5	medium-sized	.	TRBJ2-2	TGTGCCAGCAGTTACGGGATAACCGGGGAGCTGTTTTTT	CASSYGITGELFF
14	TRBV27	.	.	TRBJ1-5	TGTGCCAGCAGGGGGGCAGGTTTCAATCAGCCCCAGCATTTT	CASRGAGFNQPQHF
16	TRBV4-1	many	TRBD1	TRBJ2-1	TGCGCCAGCAGCCAAGGAGGGACAGGTTGGGTCCATGAGCAGTTCTTC	CASSQGGTGWVHEQFF
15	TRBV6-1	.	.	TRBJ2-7	TGTGCCAGCAGCACTAAGGGAGCCGTGGTCTACGAGCAGTACTTC	CASSTKGAVVYEQYF
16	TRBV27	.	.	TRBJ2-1	TGTGCCAGCAGTTCGCGACAGGCTGTGAGCACAGATACGCAGTACTTT	CASSSRQAVSTDTQYF
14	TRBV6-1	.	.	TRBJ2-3	TGTGCCAGCAGTCCCGACTACGCCACAGATACGCAGTATTTT	CASSPDYATDTQYF
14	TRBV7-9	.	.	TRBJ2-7	TGTGCCAGCAGCTTAAGGGGGATTTCCTACGAGCAGTACTTC	CASSLRGISYEQYF
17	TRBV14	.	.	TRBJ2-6	TGTGCCAGCAGCCAAGATTTCGGCTTCTCTGGCGCCAACGTCCAGAATTTC	CASSQDFGFSGANVQNF
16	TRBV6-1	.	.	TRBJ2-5	TGTGCCAGCAGGACCAGCCCCGGGCCAGGCACCGATACGCAGTACTTC	CASRTSPGPGTDTQYF
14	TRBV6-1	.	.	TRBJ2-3	TGTGCGGGCCGAGGGGCGGGTGACAAAGAGACCCAGTATTTT	CAGRGAGDKETQYF
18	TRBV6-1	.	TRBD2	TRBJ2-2	TGTGCCAGCAGACGACCCTTCTCTGGCGGGAGTAACACCGGGGAGCTGTTTTTT	CASRRPFSGGSNTGELFF
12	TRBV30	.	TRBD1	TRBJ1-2	TGTGCCACCACGGGACAGAACTATGGCTACACCTTC	CATTGQNYGYTF
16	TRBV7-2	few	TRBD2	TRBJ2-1	TGTGCCAGCAGCTTAGATGCCACCACCTCGCGGGAGACCCAGTTCTTC	CASSLDATTSRETQFF
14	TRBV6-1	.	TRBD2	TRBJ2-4	TGTGCCGGCACGCGGGGGAGAGGGAAAAATATTCAGTACTTT	CAGTRGRGKNIQYF
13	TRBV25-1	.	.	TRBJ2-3	TGTGCCAGCAGTAAAACAGGCACAGATACGCAGTATTTT	CASSKTGTDTQYF
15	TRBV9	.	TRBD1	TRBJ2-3	TGTGCCAGCAGCGTAAGGCAGGGGGGCACAGATACGCAGTATTTT	CASSVRQGGTDTQYF
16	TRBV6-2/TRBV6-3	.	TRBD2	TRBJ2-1	TGTGCCAGCAGTTCCCGACTAGCGGGAGGGAGCTATGAGCAGTTCTTC	CASSSRLAGGSYEQFF
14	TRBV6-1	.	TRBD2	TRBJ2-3	TGTGCGGGCAGCGGGAGCGGAGAGGAAGATACCCAGTATTTT	CAGSGSGEEDTQYF
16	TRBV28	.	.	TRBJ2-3	TGTGCCAGCAGTTCCTCTCTCCCGGGGGTCTCAGATACGCAGTATTTT	CASSSSLPGVSDTQYF
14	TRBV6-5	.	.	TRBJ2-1	TGTGCCAGCAGTTACCGACGCACGGGGGCGCCCCAGTTCTTC	CASSYRRTGAPQFF
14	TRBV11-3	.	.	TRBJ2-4	TGTGCCAGCAGCTTAGGCAGAACCAAAAACATTCAGTACTTC	CASSLGRTKNIQYF
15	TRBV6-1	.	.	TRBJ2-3	TGTGCCACCCGAAGGGGCAGCGCTAGCACAGATACGCAGTATTTT	CATRRGSASTDTQYF
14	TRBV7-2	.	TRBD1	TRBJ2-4	TGTGCCAGCAGCAGTCGACAGGGTGTAAACATTCAGTACTTC	CASSSRQGVNIQYF
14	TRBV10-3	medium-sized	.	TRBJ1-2	TGTGCCATCAGCTGGCGTAACGAGGGGTATGGCTACACCTTC	CAISWRNEGYGYTF
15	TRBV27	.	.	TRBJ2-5	TGTGCCAGGGGCAACGTGGGCGGGGACCAAGAGACTCAGTACTTC	CARGNVGGDQETQYF
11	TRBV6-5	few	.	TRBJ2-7	TGTGCCAGCAGTTACTCGGACGAGCAGTACTTC	CASSYSDEQYF
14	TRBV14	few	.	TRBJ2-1	TGTGCCAGCAGCCAAGACGGGGGAGGTCGAGAGCAGTTCTTC	CASSQDGGGREQFF
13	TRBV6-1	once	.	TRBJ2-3	TGTGCCAGCAGTGAGGGTGGCCGAGATACGCAGTATTTT	CASSEGGRDTQYF
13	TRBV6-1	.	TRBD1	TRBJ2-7	TGTGCCAGCAGTGCAGGACGACAGGGCGAGCAGTACTTC	CASSAGRQGEQYF
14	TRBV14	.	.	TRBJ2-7	TGTGCCAGCAGCCAAGGGGACAACACATACGAGCAGTACTTC	CASSQGDNTYEQYF
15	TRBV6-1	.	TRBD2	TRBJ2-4	TGTGCCAGCAGTGCGGGACTAGCGGGAGGTGTCATTCAGTACTTC	CASSAGLAGGVIQYF
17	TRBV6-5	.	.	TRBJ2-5	TGTGCCAGCAGTTACTGGGGGTTCGGGGACGGACAAGAGACCCAGTACTTC	CASSYWGFGDGQETQYF
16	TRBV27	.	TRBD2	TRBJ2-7	TGTGCCAGCGCGGGCCGAGGGGCGGGAGACACAGAGACGCAGTACTTC	CASAGRGAGDTETQYF
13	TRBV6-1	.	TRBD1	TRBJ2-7	TGTGCCAGCAGTGGGACAGGGCCCTACGAGCAGTACTTC	CASSGTGPYEQYF